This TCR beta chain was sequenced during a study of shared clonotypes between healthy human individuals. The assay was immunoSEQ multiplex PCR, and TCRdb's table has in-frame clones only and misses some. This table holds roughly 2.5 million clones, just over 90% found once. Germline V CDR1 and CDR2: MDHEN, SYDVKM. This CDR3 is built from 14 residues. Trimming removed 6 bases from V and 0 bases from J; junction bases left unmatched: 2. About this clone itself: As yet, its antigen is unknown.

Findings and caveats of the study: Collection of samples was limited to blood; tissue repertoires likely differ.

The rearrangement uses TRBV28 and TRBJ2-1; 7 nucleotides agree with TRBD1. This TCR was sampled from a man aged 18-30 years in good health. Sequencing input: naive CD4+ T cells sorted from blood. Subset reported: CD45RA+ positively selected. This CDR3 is CASRQGSSYNEQFF. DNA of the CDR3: TGTGCCAGCAGACAGGGGTCCTCCTACAATGAGCAGTTCTTC.